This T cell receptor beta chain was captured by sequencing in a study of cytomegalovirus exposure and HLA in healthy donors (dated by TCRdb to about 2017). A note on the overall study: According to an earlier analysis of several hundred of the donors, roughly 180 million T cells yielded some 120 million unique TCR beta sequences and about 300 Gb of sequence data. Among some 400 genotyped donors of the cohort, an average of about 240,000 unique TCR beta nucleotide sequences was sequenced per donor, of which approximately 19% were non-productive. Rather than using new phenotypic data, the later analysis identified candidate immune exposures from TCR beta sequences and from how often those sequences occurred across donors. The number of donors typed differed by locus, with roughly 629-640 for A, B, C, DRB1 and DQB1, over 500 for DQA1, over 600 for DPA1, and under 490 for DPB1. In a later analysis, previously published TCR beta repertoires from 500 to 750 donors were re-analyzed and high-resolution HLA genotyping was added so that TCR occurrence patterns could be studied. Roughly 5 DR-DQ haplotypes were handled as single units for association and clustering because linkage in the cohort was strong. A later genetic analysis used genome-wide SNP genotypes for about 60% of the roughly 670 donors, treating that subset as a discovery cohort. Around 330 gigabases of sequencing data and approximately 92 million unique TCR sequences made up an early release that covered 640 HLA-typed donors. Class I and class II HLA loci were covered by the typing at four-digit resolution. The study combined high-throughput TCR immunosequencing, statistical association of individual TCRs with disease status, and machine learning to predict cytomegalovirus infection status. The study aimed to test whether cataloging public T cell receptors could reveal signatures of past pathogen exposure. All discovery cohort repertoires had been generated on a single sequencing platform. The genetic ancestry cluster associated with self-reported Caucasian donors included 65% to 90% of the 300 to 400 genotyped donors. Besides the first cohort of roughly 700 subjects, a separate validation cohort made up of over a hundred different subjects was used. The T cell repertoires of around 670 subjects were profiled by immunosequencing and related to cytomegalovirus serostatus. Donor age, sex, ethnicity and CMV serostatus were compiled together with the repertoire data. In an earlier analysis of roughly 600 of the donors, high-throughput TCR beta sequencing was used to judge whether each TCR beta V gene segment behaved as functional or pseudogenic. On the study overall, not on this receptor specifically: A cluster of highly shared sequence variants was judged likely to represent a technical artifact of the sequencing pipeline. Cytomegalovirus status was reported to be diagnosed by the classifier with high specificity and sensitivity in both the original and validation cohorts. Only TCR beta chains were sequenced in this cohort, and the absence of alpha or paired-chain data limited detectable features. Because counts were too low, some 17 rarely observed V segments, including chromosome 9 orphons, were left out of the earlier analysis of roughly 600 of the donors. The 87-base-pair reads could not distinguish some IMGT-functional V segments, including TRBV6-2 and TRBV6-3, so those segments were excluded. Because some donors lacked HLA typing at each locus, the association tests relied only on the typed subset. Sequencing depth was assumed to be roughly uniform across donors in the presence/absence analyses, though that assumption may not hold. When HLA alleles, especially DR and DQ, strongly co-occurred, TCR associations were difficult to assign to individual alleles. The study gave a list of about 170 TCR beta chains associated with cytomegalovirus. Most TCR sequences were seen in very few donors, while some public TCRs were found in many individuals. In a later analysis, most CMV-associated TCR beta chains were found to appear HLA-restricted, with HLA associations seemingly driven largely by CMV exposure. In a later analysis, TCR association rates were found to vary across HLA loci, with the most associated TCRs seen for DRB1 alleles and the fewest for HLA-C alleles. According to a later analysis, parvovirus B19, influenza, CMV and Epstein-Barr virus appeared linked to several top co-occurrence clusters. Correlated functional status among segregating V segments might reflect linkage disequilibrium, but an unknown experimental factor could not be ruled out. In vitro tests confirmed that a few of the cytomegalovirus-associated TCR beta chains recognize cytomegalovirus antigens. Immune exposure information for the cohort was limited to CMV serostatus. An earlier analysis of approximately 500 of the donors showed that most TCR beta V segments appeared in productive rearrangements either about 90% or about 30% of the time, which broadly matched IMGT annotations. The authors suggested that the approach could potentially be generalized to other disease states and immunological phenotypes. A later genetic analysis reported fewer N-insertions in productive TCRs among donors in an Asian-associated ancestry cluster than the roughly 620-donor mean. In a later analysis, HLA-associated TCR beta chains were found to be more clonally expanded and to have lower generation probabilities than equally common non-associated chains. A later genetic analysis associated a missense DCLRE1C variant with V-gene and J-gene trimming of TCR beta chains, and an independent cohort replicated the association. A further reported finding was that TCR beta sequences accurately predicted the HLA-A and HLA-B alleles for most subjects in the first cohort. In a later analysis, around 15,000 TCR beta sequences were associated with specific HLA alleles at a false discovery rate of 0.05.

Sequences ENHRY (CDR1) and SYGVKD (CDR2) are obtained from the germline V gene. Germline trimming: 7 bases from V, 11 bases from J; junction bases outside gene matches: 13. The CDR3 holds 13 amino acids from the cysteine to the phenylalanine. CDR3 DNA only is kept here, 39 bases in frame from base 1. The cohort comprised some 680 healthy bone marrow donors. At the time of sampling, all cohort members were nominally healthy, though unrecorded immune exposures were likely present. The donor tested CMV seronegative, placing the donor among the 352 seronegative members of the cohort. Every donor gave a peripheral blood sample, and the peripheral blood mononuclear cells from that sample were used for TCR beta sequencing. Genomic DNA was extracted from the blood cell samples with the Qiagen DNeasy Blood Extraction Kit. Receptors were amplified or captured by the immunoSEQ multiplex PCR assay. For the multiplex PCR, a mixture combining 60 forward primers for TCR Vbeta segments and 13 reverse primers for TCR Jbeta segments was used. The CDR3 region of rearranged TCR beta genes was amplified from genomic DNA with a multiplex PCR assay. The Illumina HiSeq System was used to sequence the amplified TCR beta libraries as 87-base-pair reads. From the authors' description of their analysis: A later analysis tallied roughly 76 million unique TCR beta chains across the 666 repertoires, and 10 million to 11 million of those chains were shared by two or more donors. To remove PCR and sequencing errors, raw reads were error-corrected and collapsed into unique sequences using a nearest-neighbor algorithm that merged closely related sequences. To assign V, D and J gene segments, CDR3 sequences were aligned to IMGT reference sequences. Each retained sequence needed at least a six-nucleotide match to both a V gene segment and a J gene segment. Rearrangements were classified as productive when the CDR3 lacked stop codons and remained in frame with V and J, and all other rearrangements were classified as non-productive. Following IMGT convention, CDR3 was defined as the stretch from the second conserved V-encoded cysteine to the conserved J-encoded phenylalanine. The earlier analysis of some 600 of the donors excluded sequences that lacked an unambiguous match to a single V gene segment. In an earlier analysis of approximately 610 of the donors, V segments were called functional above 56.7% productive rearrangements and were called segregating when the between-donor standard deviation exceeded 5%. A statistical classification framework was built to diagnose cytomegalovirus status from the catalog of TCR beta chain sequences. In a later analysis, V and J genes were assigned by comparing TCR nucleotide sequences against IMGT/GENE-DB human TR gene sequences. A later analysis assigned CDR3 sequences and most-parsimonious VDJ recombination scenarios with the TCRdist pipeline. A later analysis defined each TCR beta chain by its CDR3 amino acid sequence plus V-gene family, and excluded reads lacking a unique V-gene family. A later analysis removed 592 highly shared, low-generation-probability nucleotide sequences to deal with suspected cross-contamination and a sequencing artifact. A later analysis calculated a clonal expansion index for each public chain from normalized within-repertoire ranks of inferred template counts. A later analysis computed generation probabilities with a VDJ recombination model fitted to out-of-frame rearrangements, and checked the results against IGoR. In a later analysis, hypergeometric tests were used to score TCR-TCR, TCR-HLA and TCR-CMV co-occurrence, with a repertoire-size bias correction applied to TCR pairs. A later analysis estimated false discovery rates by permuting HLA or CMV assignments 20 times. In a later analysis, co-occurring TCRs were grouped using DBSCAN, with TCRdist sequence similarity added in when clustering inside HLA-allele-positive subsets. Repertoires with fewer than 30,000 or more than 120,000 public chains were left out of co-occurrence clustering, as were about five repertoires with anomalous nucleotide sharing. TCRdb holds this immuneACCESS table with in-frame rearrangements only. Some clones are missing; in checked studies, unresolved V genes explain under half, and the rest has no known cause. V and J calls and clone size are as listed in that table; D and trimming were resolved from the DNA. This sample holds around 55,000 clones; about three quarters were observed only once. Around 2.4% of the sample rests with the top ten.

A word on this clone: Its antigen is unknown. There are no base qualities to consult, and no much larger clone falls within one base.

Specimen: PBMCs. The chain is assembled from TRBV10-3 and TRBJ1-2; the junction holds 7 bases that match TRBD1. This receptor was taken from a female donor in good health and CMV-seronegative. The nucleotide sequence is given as TGTGCCATCAACGACAGGGAAAGGGGCGGTTACACCTTC. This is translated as CAINDRERGGYTF.